A single TCR beta chain is shown here with its context. It lacks a known antigen. Base quality data are lacking; no much larger clone is found one base away. The record originates from a study of cytomegalovirus exposure and HLA in healthy donors (dated by TCRdb to the late 2010s). The study in broad terms: An earlier analysis of approximately 590 of the donors reported roughly 300 Gb of sequence data and 100 million to 130 million unique TCR beta sequences from 150 million to 200 million T cells. A separate validation cohort of roughly 110 different subjects was used in addition to the roughly 670-subject first cohort. In an earlier analysis of roughly 580 of the donors, high-throughput TCR beta sequencing was used to judge whether each TCR beta V gene segment behaved as functional or pseudogenic. A later genetic analysis took genome-wide SNP genotypes for about three fifths of the 666 donors and used that subset as a discovery cohort. All discovery cohort repertoires had been generated on a single sequencing platform. In a later analysis, previously published TCR beta repertoires from about 670 donors were re-analyzed and high-resolution HLA genotyping was added so that TCR occurrence patterns could be studied. Among a few hundred genotyped donors of the cohort, an average of approximately 240,000 unique TCR beta nucleotide sequences were sequenced per donor, roughly a sixth of them non-productive. The aim of the study was to test whether cataloging public T cell receptors could identify signatures of past pathogen exposure. Four or five DR-DQ haplotypes were handled as single units for association and clustering because linkage in the cohort was strong. HLA typing covered class I and class II loci at four-digit resolution. The T cell repertoires of some 670 subjects were profiled by immunosequencing and related to cytomegalovirus serostatus. Approximately 300 gigabases of sequencing data and 75 million to 85 million unique TCR sequences made up an early release that covered several hundred HLA-typed donors. Donor age, sex, ethnicity and CMV serostatus were compiled together with the repertoire data. To predict cytomegalovirus infection status, the study combined high-throughput TCR immunosequencing, statistical association of individual TCRs with disease status, and machine learning. The number of donors typed differed by locus, with roughly 620-640 for A, B, C, DRB1 and DQB1, roughly 520 for DQA1, approximately 580 for DPA1, and some 450 for DPB1. The genetic ancestry cluster associated with self-reported Caucasian donors included 65% to 90% of the 300 to 450 genotyped donors. Rather than using new phenotypic data, the later analysis identified candidate immune exposures from TCR beta sequences and from how often those sequences occurred across donors.

Results and caveats for the whole study, not just this receptor: The classifier was reported to diagnose cytomegalovirus status with high specificity and sensitivity in both the original and validation cohorts. Only TCR beta chains were sequenced in this cohort, and the absence of alpha or paired-chain data limited detectable features. Assigning TCR associations to individual alleles was difficult when HLA alleles, especially DR and DQ, strongly co-occurred. It was suggested by the authors that the approach could potentially be generalized to other disease states and immunological phenotypes. At a false discovery rate of 0.05, a later analysis linked 16,951 TCR beta sequences to specific HLA alleles. Most TCR sequences were observed very rarely across donors, whereas some public TCRs were present in many individuals. In a later analysis, the rate of TCR association differed among HLA loci, with DRB1 alleles having the most associated TCRs and HLA-C alleles having the fewest. V-gene and J-gene trimming of TCR beta chains was associated with a missense DCLRE1C variant in a later genetic analysis, and the association was replicated in an independent cohort. In an earlier analysis of around 500 of the donors, most TCR beta V segments appeared in productive rearrangements about 87% or about 30% of the time, broadly matching IMGT annotations. Immune exposure information for the cohort was limited to CMV serostatus. A further reported finding was that TCR beta sequences accurately predicted the HLA-A and HLA-B alleles for most subjects in the first cohort. The sequencing pipeline was judged likely to have produced a cluster of highly shared sequence variants as a technical artifact. Some IMGT-functional V segments, including TRBV6-2 and TRBV6-3, could not be distinguished by the 87-base-pair reads and were therefore excluded. According to a later analysis, parvovirus B19, influenza, CMV and Epstein-Barr virus appeared linked to several top co-occurrence clusters. Most CMV-associated TCR beta chains appeared to be HLA-restricted in a later analysis, and the HLA associations seemed to be driven largely by CMV exposure. Linkage disequilibrium might explain the correlated functional status among segregating V segments, but an unknown experimental factor could not be excluded. HLA typing was unavailable for some donors at each locus, so association tests used only the typed subset. The study listed approximately 150 TCR beta chains as associated with cytomegalovirus. In a later analysis, HLA-associated TCR beta chains showed more clonal expansion and lower generation probabilities than non-associated chains that were equally common. Presence/absence analyses assumed roughly uniform sequencing depth across donors, an assumption that may not hold. Three of the identified cytomegalovirus-associated TCR beta chains were confirmed in vitro to be specific for cytomegalovirus antigens. Compared with the approximately 710-donor mean, donors in an Asian-associated ancestry cluster had fewer N-insertions in productive TCRs, according to a later genetic analysis. Because counts were too low, roughly 16 rarely observed V segments, including chromosome 9 orphons, were left out of the earlier analysis of several hundred of the donors.

Libraries came from the immunoSEQ multiplex PCR assay. A mixture of 60 forward primers for TCR Vbeta segments and 13 reverse primers for TCR Jbeta segments was used in the multiplex PCR. Amplification of the CDR3 region of rearranged TCR beta genes was performed with a multiplex PCR assay on genomic DNA. Amplified TCR beta libraries were sequenced as 87-base-pair reads on the Illumina HiSeq System. Turning to the authors' computational methods: Across the 670 or so repertoires, a later analysis counted 78 million or so unique TCR beta chains, approximately 10 million of which were shared by at least two donors. To remove PCR and sequencing errors, raw reads were error-corrected and collapsed into unique sequences using a nearest-neighbor algorithm that merged closely related sequences. To assign V, D and J gene segments, CDR3 sequences were aligned to IMGT reference sequences. For a sequence to be retained, a match of at least six nucleotides was required to both a V gene segment and a J gene segment. A rearrangement counted as productive if the CDR3 had no stop codons and remained in frame with V and J, and every other rearrangement counted as non-productive. Following IMGT convention, CDR3 was defined as the stretch from the second conserved V-encoded cysteine to the conserved J-encoded phenylalanine. Sequences without an unambiguous match to a single V gene segment were excluded from the earlier analysis of several hundred of the donors. An earlier analysis of roughly 590 of the donors called V segments functional above 56.7% productive rearrangements and segregating when the between-donor standard deviation exceeded 5%. A statistical classification framework was built for diagnosing cytomegalovirus status from the catalog of TCR beta chain sequences. V and J gene assignment, in a later analysis, came from comparing TCR nucleotide sequences with IMGT/GENE-DB human TR gene sequences. In a later analysis, CDR3 sequences and most-parsimonious VDJ recombination scenarios were assigned using the TCRdist pipeline. In a later analysis, every TCR beta chain was defined by the combination of its CDR3 amino acid sequence and its V-gene family, and reads without a unique V-gene family were dropped. To address suspected cross-contamination and a sequencing artifact, a later analysis removed under 600 highly shared, low-generation-probability nucleotide sequences. In a later analysis, a clonal expansion index was calculated for each public chain from normalized within-repertoire ranks of inferred template counts. In a later analysis, generation probabilities were computed with a VDJ recombination model fitted to out-of-frame rearrangements, and the resulting probabilities were checked against IGoR. Hypergeometric tests were used in a later analysis to score TCR-TCR, TCR-HLA and TCR-CMV co-occurrence, with a repertoire-size bias correction applied to the TCR pairs. A later analysis estimated false discovery rates by permuting HLA or CMV assignments 20 times. In a later analysis, co-occurring TCRs were grouped using DBSCAN, and TCRdist sequence similarity was added for clustering within HLA-allele-positive subsets. For co-occurrence clustering, repertoires with fewer than 30,000 or more than 120,000 public chains were excluded, along with a handful of repertoires with anomalous nucleotide sharing. TCRdb's version of the immuneACCESS table is confined to in-frame rearrangements and falls short of the full clone set. An unresolved V gene accounts for under half of the shortfall where checked; the remainder is of unknown origin. V and J calls plus clone size are reproduced from that table; the DNA served to infer D and trimming. This sample is represented by 150,000 to 200,000 clones; 70% to 85% of them were singletons. Approximately 1.5% of the sample is taken by the ten largest.

The CDR3 has 16 amino acids, counting the end cysteine and phenylalanine. Of all the DNA, just the CDR3 is kept, 48 bases in frame from base 1. Cut back by 8 bases and 1 base, the V and J ends lie 15 bases apart. CDR1 and CDR2 are read off the germline V gene as SNHLY and FYNNEI. The cohort consisted of fewer than 700 healthy bone marrow donors. Cohort members were all nominally healthy when sampled, although unrecorded immune exposures were likely present. The donor tested CMV seropositive and was one of the 289 seropositive cohort members. Every donor gave a peripheral blood sample, and the peripheral blood mononuclear cells from that sample were used for TCR beta sequencing. The Qiagen DNeasy Blood Extraction Kit was used to extract genomic DNA from the blood cell samples.

Source material: PBMCs. The V and J genes are TRBV2 and TRBJ2-6; the best D guess is TRBD2, with 6 bases matching. The sequence was collected from a woman in her twenties or thirties in good health and CMV-seropositive. The DNA is TGTGCCAGCCTCCTCGACGGGGGATCTGGGGCCAACGTCCTGACTTTC. Its protein reads: CASLLDGGSGANVLTF. Where the CDR3 stops, the reference TRBV2 and TRBJ2-6 genes take over; the full variable domain is EPEVTQTPSHQVTQMGQEVILRCVPISNHLYFYWYRQILGQKVEFLVSFYNNEISEKSEIFDDQFSVERPDGSNFTLKIRSTKLEDSAMYFCASLLDGGSGANVLTFGAGSRLTVL.